This TCR beta chain originates from a study of blood T cell repertoires in COVID-19. Whole-study context: Acute and convalescent COVID-19 samples came from the United States, Italy and Spain. PBMCs, B-cell-depleted T cells, or T cells provided the cDNA or gDNA that made up the material.

J gave up 3 bases and V 6 bases, and 11 bases lay outside the gene matches. From germline, CDR1 is KGHSH and CDR2 LQKENI. This CDR3 contains 15 residues. Original processing notes: Reference gene primer amplification in the assay estimated nucleated cell counts. The repertoire was sequenced with immunoSEQ multiplex PCR; TCRdb's copy has only in-frame clones and lacks some. The V and J calls and clone size come from that table; D and trimming were worked out from the DNA. The top ten hold roughly 7% of the sample, which has around 70,000 clones, about nine tenths seen once. As to this clone: This sample includes further DNA sequences coding for the same CDR3.

Sequenced input: peripheral blood. The sequence came from a man aged 45-65 years with active COVID-19. V usage is TRBV18 and J usage is TRBJ2-7, with TRBD1 identical over 7 bases. Written as DNA, the CDR3 is TGTGCCAGCTCGGATGCTGACAGGGATCTCTACGAGCAGTACTTC. Amino acid sequence: CASSDADRDLYEQYF.